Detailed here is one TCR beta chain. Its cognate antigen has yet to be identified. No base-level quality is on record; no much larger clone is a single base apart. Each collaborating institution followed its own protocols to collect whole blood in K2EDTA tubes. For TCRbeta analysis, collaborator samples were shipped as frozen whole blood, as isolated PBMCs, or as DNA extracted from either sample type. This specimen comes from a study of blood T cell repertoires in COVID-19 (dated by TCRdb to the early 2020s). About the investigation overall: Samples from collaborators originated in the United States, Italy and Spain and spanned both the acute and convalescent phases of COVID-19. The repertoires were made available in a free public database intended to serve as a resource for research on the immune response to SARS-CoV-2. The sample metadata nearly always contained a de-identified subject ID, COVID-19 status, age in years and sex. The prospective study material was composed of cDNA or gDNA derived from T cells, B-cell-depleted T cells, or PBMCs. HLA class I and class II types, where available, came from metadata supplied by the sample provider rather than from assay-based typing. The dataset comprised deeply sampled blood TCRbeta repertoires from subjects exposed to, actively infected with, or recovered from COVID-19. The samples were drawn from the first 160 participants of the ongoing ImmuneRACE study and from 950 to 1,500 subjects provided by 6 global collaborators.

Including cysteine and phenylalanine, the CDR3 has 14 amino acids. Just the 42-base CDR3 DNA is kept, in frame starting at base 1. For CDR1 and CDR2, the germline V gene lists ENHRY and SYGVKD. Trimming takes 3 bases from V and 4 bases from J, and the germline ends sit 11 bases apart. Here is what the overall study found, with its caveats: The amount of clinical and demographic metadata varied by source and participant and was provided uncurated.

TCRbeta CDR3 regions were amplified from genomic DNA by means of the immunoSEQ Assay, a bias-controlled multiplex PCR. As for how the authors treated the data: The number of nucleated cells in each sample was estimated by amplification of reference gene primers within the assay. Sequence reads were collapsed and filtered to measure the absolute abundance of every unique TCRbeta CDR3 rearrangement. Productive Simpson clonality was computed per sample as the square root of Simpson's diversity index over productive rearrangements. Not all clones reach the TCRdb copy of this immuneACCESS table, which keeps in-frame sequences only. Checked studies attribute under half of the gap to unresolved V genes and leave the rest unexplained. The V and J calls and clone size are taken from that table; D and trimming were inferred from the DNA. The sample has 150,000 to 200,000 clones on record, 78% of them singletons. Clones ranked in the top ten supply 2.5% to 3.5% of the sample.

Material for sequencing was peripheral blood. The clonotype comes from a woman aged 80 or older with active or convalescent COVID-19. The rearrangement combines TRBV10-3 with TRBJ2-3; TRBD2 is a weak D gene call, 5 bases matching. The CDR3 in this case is CAISEAVAPDTQYF. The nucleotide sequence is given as TGTGCCATCAGTGAAGCGGTAGCCCCAGATACGCAGTATTTT.